The clone carrying this T cell receptor beta chain was seen a handful of times. Its antigen remains unknown. This CDR3 has 16 residues. The V segment lost 0 bases and the J segment 4 bases; nucleotides outside the gene matches: 6. Germline values: CDR1 SGHNT, CDR2 YYREEE (reference sequence). Primers included in the PCR were 60 Vbeta and 13 Jbeta primers. Assay: immunoSEQ multiplex PCR; the TCRdb copy retains only in-frame clones and omits some. This sample has just over 95,000 clones; more than 65% occur once, and the top ten carry approximately 9.2%. The entry originates in a study of cytomegalovirus exposure and HLA in healthy donors. Study details: Early release data held around 80 million unique TCRs from HLA-typed donors. Clustering assigned approximately 79% of the approximately 400 genotyped donors to the Caucasian-associated ancestry cluster. General study results and limits: It is likely that the observed cluster of highly shared sequence variants was a sequencing artifact. HLA restriction was apparent for most CMV-associated TCR beta chains in a later analysis.

J is TRBJ1-1 and V is TRBV5-4, with 10 bases fitting TRBD1. The specimen was PBMCs. The TCR was taken from a human donor in good health. The CDR3 reads CASSLAGTGVRTEAFF. The CDR3 DNA reads as TGTGCCAGCAGCTTGGCAGGGACAGGGGTTCGCACTGAAGCTTTCTTT.